The TCR beta chain under discussion was sequenced for a study of blood T cell repertoires in COVID-19. Source study methods: Estimation of nucleated cell counts relied on the amplification of reference gene primers. Generated by immunoSEQ multiplex PCR, the TCRdb table keeps only in-frame clones and is missing some. The DNA gave D and trimming, while V, J and clone size come from that table. The sample includes 150,000 to 200,000 clones, around 67% seen only once; the top ten take approximately 3%. The trim removed 3 bases at V and 4 bases at J, leaving 6 bases unmatched. Looked up from germline, CDR1 is SGHDT and CDR2 is YYEEEE. This CDR3 is 15 amino acids long.

The sequencing sample was made of peripheral blood. The gene calls are TRBV5-6 and TRBJ1-4, with 7 bases lining up with TRBD1. The sequence came from a woman of 80 years or more with acute or convalescent COVID-19. CDR3 DNA: TGTGCCAGCAGCTCGGGGGACAGATTTAATGAAAAACTGTTTTTT. The encoded protein is CASSSGDRFNEKLFF.